These T cell receptor beta chains were read from a single sample in a study of T cell responses to AZD1222 COVID-19 vaccine. This table comes from immunoSEQ multiplex PCR, and its TCRdb copy is limited to in-frame clones, with some not included. There are 65,000 to 100,000 clones in the sample; approximately 90% occur only once, and about 8% lies in the top ten. The material sequenced was peripheral blood, taken 28 days after the second AZD1222 dose. Receptor source: an adult who received the AZD1222 COVID-19 vaccine. The CDR3 runs from the conserved cysteine through the conserved F or W. A D gene is named only where the DNA matches it firmly. For some rows the clone size is stated as once, few or many, or as a class when expanded; others skip it.

v_call	j_call	d_call	clone_size	cdr3_nt	cdr3_aa
TRBV28	TRBJ2-5	NA	NA	TGTGCCAGCAGTTCCGAGACCCAGTACTTC	CASSSETQYF
TRBV7-2	TRBJ2-3	TRBD2	NA	TGTGCCAGCAGCTTCCGGGGGGGAAGCACAGATACGCAGTATTTT	CASSFRGGSTDTQYF
TRBV5-6	TRBJ1-2	TRBD1	NA	TGTGCCAGCAGCGGACAGGGTTTAAATGGCTACACCTTC	CASSGQGLNGYTF
TRBV19	TRBJ1-5	NA	once	TGTGCCAGTAGTATAAGCGCGTCGGGTCATCAGCCCCAGCATTTT	CASSISASGHQPQHF
TRBV19	TRBJ1-1	NA	NA	TGTGCCAGTAGTACCCGACGGGGAACCATGAACACTGAAGCTTTCTTT	CASSTRRGTMNTEAFF
TRBV28	TRBJ2-2	NA	NA	TGTGCCAGCAGTTTAGCCCTTGGGGAGCTGTTTTTT	CASSLALGELFF
TRBV4-2	TRBJ2-2	TRBD2	NA	TGTGCCAGCAGCCAAGTTATGGCTAGCGGAAACACCGGGGAGCTGTTTTTT	CASSQVMASGNTGELFF
TRBV7-2	TRBJ2-2	TRBD2	NA	TGTGCCAGCAGCTACAACCGCCGGGGGGGCGCAACCGGGGAGCTGTTTTTT	CASSYNRRGGATGELFF
TRBV5-1	TRBJ1-5	NA	NA	TGCGCCAGCAGCTTGGACAGCAATCAGCCCCAGCATTTT	CASSLDSNQPQHF
TRBV6-5	TRBJ1-2	TRBD1	NA	TGTGCCAGCAGTTACAATATTCAGGGGGGCAACTATGGCTACACCTTC	CASSYNIQGGNYGYTF
TRBV4-1	TRBJ2-2	NA	NA	TGCGCCAGCAGCCCAACTAGTAGTACCGGGGAGCTGTTTTTT	CASSPTSSTGELFF
TRBV25-1	TRBJ2-7	TRBD2	NA	TGTGCCAGCAGTGAACTAGCGGGAGGGCGGGACGAGCAGTACTTC	CASSELAGGRDEQYF
TRBV12-3/TRBV12-4	TRBJ2-5	TRBD2	few	TGTGCCAGCAGTCTAGCGGGAACAGAGACCCAGTACTTC	CASSLAGTETQYF
TRBV2	TRBJ2-2	NA	NA	TGTGCCAGCAGTGATGGCGGGTCTCCCGGGGAGCTGTTTTTT	CASSDGGSPGELFF
TRBV4-2	TRBJ1-1	NA	NA	TGTGCCAGCAGCCAAGATGGGACCCCTAGCCTGACCGGCACTGAAGCTTTCTTT	CASSQDGTPSLTGTEAFF
TRBV9	TRBJ1-6	TRBD1	NA	TGTGCCAGCAGCGTAGCAACAGGGGGGATTTCACCCCTCCACTTT	CASSVATGGISPLHF
TRBV5-1	TRBJ1-2	NA	NA	TGCGCCAGCAGCAGCCTCACAGGGAACTATGGCTACACCTTC	CASSSLTGNYGYTF
TRBV4-1	TRBJ2-5	NA	NA	TGCGCCAGCAGCCCAGGAGAAGGGGCAGGCCAAGAGACCCAGTACTTC	CASSPGEGAGQETQYF
TRBV28	TRBJ1-5	NA	NA	TGTGCCAGCAGTTCCCCTACAGCGCCTTCTCAGCCCCAGCATTTT	CASSSPTAPSQPQHF
TRBV5-4	TRBJ1-2	NA	NA	TGTGCCAGCAGCCGGGACGTCAAAAGCTATGGCTACACCTTC	CASSRDVKSYGYTF
TRBV10-3	TRBJ2-1	NA	NA	TGTGCCATCAGTTCCCCCAGGGATGTCAATGAGCAGTTCTTC	CAISSPRDVNEQFF
TRBV19	TRBJ2-2	NA	NA	TGTGCCAGTAGGATTGGAGTAGAGACCGGGGAGCTGTTTTTT	CASRIGVETGELFF
TRBV29-1	TRBJ1-2	NA	NA	TGCAGTGGACAGAGTGCCCACTATGGCTACACCTTC	CSGQSAHYGYTF
TRBV5-1	TRBJ2-4	NA	NA	TGCGCCAGCAGCTTGGTACCTGGGGCGGCCAAAAACATTCAGTACTTC	CASSLVPGAAKNIQYF